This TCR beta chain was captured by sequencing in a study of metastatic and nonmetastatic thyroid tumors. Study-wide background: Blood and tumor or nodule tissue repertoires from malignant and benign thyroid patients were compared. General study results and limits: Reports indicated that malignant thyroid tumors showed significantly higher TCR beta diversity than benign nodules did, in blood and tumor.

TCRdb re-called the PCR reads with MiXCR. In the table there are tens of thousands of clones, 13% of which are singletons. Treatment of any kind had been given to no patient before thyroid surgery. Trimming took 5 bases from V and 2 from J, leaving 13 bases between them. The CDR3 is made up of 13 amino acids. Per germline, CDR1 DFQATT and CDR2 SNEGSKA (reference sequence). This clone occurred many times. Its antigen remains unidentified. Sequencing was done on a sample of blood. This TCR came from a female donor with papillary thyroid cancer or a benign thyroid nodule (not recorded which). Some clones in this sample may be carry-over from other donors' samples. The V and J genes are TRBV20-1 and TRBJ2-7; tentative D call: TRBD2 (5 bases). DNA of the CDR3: TGCAGTGCTCAATGGACGGGGACCTACGAGCAGTACTTC. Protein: CSAQWTGTYEQYF.